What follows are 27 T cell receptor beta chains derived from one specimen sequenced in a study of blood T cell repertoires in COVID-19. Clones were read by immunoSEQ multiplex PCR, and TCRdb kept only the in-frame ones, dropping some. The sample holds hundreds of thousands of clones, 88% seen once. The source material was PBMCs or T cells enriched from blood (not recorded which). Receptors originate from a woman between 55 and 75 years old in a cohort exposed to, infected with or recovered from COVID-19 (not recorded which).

The CDR3 DNA reads as TGTGCCAGCAGCCCGAGACAGGGAACTAATGAAAAACTGTTTTTT. Its translation: CASSPRQGTNEKLFF. The chain uses TRBV7-2 and TRBJ1-4, with TRBD1 matching 7 bases. CDR3 length: 15 amino acids. V was pared by 5 bases and J by 1 base, with 4 bases of the junction left unmatched. Germline CDR1 reads SGHTA; CDR2 reads FQGNSA.

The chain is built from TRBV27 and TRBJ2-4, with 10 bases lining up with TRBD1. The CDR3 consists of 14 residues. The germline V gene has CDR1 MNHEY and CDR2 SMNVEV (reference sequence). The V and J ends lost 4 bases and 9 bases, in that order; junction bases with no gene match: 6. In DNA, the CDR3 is TGTGCCAGCAGTTCCCGACAGGGGGCTGGCATTCAGTACTTC. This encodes CASSSRQGAGIQYF.

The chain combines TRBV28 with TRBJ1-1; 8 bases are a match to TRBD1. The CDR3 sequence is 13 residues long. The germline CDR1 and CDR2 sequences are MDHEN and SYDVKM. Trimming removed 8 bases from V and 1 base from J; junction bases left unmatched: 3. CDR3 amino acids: CASLDRGNTEAFF. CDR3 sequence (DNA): TGTGCCAGCCTCGACAGGGGGAACACTGAAGCTTTCTTT.

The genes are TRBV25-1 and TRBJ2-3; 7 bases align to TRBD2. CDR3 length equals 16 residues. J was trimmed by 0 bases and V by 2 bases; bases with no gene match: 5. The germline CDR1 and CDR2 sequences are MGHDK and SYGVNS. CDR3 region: CASSERTGGSTDTQYF. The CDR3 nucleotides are TGTGCCAGCAGTGAACGTACCGGGGGGAGCACAGATACGCAGTATTTT.

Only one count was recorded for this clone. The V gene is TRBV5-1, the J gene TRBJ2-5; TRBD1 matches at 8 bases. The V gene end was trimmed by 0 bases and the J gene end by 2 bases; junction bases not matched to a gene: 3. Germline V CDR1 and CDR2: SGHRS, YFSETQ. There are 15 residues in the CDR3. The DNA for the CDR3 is TGCGCCAGCAGCTTGGGTACAGGGGGGCAAGAGACCCAGTACTTC. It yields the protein CASSLGTGGQETQYF.

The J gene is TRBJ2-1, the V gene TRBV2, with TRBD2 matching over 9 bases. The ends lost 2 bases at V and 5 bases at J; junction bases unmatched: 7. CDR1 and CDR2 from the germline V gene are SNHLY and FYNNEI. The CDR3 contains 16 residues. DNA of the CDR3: TGTGCCAGCAGTGAATTTGGGCCTAGCGGGAACAATGAGCAGTTCTTC. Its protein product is CASSEFGPSGNNEQFF.

The CDR3 DNA is TGTGCCAGCAGTAAGCCGGGACAGGAAAAACTGTTTTTT. Translated, it gives CASSKPGQEKLFF. The chain couples TRBV28 to TRBJ1-4, with TRBD1 identical over 7 bases. Trimming cost V 5 bases and J 8 bases; bases outside gene matches: 5. This CDR3 spans 13 amino acids. Per germline, CDR1 MDHEN and CDR2 SYDVKM.

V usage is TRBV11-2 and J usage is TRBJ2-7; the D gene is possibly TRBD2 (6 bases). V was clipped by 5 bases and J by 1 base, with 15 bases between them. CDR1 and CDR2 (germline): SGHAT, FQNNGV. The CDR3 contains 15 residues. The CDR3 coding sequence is TGTGCCAGCAGCCTAAAGGGACTTCCGTCCTACGAGCAGTACTTC. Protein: CASSLKGLPSYEQYF. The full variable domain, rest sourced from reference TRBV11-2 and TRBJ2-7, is EAGVAQSPRYKIIEKRQSVAFWCNPISGHATLYWYQQILGQGPKLLIQFQNNGVVDDSQLPKDRFSAERLKGVDSTLKIQPAKLEDSAVYLCASSLKGLPSYEQYFGPGTRLTVT.

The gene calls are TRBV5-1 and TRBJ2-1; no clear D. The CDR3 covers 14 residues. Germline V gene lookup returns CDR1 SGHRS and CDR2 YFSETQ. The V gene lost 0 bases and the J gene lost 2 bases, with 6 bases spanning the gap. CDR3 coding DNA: TGCGCCAGCAGCTTGGATGGGCCCTACAATGAGCAGTTCTTC. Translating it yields CASSLDGPYNEQFF.

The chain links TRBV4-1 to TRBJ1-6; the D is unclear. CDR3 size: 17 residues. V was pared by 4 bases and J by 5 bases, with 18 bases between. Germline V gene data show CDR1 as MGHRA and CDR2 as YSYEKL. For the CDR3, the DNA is TGCGCCAGCAGCCCCCAAGCTTCGGGATGGGATAATTCACCCCTCCACTTT. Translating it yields CASSPQASGWDNSPLHF.

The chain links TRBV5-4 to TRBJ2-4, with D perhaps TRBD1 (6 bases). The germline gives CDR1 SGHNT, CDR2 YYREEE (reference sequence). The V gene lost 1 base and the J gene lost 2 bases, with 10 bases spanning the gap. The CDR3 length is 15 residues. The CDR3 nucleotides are TGTGCCAGCAGCTTGCCCACAGGGTCCAAAAACATTCAGTACTTC. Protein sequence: CASSLPTGSKNIQYF.

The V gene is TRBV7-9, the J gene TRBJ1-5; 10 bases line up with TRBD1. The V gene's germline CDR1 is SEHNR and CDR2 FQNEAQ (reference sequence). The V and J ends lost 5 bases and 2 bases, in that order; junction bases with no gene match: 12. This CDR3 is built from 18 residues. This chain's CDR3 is CASSSKPKTGGGNQPQHF. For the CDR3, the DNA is TGTGCCAGCAGCAGCAAACCTAAGACAGGGGGCGGCAATCAGCCCCAGCATTTT.

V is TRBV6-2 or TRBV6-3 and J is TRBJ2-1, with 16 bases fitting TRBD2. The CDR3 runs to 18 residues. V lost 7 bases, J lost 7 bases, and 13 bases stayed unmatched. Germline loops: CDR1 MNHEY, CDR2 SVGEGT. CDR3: CASIPRLGLAGGGNEQFF. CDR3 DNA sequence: TGTGCCAGCATCCCCCGCCTGGGACTAGCGGGAGGGGGGAATGAGCAGTTCTTC.

CDR3 sequence reads: CAWSEGVDYTF. In DNA, the CDR3 is TGTGCCTGGAGTGAGGGAGTAGACTACACCTTC. The chain joins TRBV30 to TRBJ1-2, with D uncertain. The CDR3 sequence is 11 residues long. Trimming took 1 base from V and 10 from J, leaving 10 bases between them. In germline, CDR1 is GTSNPN, CDR2 SVGIG (reference sequence).

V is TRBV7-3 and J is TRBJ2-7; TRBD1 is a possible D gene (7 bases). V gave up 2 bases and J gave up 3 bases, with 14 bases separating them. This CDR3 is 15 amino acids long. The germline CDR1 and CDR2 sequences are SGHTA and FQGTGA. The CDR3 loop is CASSLFQGGNYEQYF. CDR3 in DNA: TGTGCCAGCAGCTTATTCCAGGGGGGAAACTACGAGCAGTACTTC.

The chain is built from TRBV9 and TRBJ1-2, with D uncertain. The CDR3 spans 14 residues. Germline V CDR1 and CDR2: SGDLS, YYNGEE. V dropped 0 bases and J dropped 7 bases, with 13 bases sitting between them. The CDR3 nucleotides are TGTGCCAGCAGCGTAGATCGGAGCCGGGGTGGCTACACCTTC. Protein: CASSVDRSRGGYTF.

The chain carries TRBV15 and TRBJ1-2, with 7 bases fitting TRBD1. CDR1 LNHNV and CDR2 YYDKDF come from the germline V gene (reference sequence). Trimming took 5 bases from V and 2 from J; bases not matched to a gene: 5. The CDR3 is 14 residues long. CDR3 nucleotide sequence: TGTGCCACCAGCCCCTCAGGGGGGAACTATGGCTACACCTTC. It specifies CATSPSGGNYGYTF. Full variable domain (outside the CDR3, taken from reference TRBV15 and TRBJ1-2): DAMVIQNPRYQVTQFGKPVTLSCSQTLNHNVMYWYQQKSSQAPKLLFHYYDKDFNNEADTPDNFQSRRPNTSFCFLDIRSPGLGDTAMYLCATSPSGGNYGYTFGSGTRLTVV.

The CDR3: CASSPPGTSGMLEQFF. The CDR3 DNA follows: TGTGCCAGCTCACCACCCGGGACTAGCGGGATGCTTGAGCAGTTCTTC. The rearrangement uses TRBV18 and TRBJ2-1, with 13 bases matching TRBD2. Trimming removed 0 bases from V and 9 bases from J; junction bases left unmatched: 5. This CDR3 is 16 amino acids long. Looked up from germline, CDR1 is KGHSH and CDR2 is LQKENI.

Written as DNA, the CDR3 is TGTGCCTGGAGTGTAGGGTTGGGACAGATAACGGAGACCCAGTACTTC. Translation: CAWSVGLGQITETQYF. The gene calls are TRBV30 and TRBJ2-5; the match to TRBD1 covers 7 bases. Germline V gives CDR1 GTSNPN, CDR2 SVGIG (reference sequence). The ends lost 0 bases at V and 5 bases at J; junction bases unmatched: 12. The CDR3 covers 16 residues.

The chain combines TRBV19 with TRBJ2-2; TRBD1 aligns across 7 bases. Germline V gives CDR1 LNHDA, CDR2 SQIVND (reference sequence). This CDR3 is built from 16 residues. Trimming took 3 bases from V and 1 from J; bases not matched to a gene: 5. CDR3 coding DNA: TGTGCCAGTAGTATGGGGCAGGGGGTGAACACCGGGGAGCTGTTTTTT. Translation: CASSMGQGVNTGELFF. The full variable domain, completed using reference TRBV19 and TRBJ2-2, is DGGITQSPKYLFRKEGQNVTLSCEQNLNHDAMYWYRQDPGQGLRLIYYSQIVNDFQKGDIAEGYSVSREKKESFPLTVTSAQKNPTAFYLCASSMGQGVNTGELFFGEGSRLTVL.

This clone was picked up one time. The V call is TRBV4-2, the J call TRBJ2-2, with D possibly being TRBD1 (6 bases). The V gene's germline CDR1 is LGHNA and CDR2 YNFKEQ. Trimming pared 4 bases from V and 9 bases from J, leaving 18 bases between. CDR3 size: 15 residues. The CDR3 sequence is CASSPNLLQGRELFF. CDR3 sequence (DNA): TGTGCCAGCAGCCCGAATCTCTTACAGGGCCGGGAGCTGTTTTTT.

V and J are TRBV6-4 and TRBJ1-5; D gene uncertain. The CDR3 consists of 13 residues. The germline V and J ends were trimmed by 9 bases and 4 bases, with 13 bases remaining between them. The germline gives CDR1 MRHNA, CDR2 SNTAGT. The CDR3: CASAAAWNQPQHF. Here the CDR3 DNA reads TGTGCCAGTGCGGCCGCCTGGAATCAGCCCCAGCATTTT.

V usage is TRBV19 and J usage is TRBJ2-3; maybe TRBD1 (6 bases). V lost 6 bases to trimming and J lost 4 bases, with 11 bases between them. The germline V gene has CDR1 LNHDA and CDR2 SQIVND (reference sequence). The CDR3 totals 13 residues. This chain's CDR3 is CASSAGVSDTQYF. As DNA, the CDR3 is TGTGCCAGTAGCGCAGGGGTTTCAGATACGCAGTATTTT.

CDR3 region: CASSLQPTDTQYF. The CDR3 bases are TGCGCCAGCAGCTTACAGCCCACAGATACGCAGTATTTT. The rearrangement uses TRBV5-1 and TRBJ2-3; D gene uncertain. CDR1 and CDR2 (germline): SGHRS, YFSETQ. This CDR3 has 13 residues. V was pared by 2 bases and J by 2 bases, with 6 bases between.

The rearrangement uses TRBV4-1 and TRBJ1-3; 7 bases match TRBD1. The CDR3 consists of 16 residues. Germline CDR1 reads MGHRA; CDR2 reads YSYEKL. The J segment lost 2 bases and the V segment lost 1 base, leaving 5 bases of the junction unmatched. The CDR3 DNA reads TGCGCCAGCAGCCAAGTTGAAGGGACAGCTGGAAACACCATATATTTT. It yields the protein CASSQVEGTAGNTIYF.

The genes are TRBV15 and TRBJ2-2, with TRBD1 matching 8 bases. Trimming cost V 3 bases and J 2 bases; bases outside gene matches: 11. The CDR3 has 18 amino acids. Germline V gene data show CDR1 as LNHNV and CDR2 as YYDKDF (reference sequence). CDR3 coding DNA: TGTGCCACCAGCAGGGGACAGGACATCCGATATAACACCGGGGAGCTGTTTTTT. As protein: CATSRGQDIRYNTGELFF.

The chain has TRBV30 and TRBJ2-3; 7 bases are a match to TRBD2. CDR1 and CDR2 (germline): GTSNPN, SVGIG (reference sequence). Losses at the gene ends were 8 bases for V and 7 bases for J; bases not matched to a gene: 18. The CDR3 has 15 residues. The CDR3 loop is CARTGASGGKNTQYF. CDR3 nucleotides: TGTGCCCGGACCGGGGCTAGCGGAGGGAAAAATACGCAGTATTTT.